What follows are 17 T cell receptor beta chains derived from one specimen sequenced in a study of T-cell reconstitution after alpha-beta-depleted transplantation in children. Preparation of the TCRbeta library used unique molecular identifiers. TCRdb re-called the PCR reads through MiXCR, storing one row per CDR3 protein. The table shows 500,000 to 750,000 distinct CDR3 sequences, with 13% occurring only once. The specimen was PBMCs, mostly from graft donor cells, collected 360 days after TCRalphabeta/CD19-depleted stem cell transplant. Source of these receptors: a male patient younger than 18 who had a stem cell transplant for acute myeloid leukemia, so the T cells may come from the graft donor.

The CDR3, as DNA: TGCAGTGCTAGAGTTACCGGGACAGGGTACTATTTGAACTATGGCTACACCTTC. This sequence encodes CSARVTGTGYYLNYGYTF. This chain links TRBV20-1 with TRBJ1-2; 9 bases line up with TRBD1. This CDR3 spans 18 amino acids. The junction had 14 bases not matched to a gene; V was cut back by 1 base and J by 2 bases. CDR1 is DFQATT, CDR2 SNEGSKA, per germline (reference sequence).

The chain combines TRBV14 with TRBJ1-4, with D hard to call. Germline-derived CDR1 and CDR2 are SGHDN and FVKESK. Trimming removed 4 bases from V and 8 bases from J, with 11 bases in between. The CDR3 runs 13 residues. CDR3 sequence: CASSPGLREKLFF. DNA for the CDR3: TGTGCCAGCAGCCCTGGATTGCGGGAAAAACTGTTTTTT.

This clonotype was seen repeatedly, ten times or more. The chain has TRBV7-2 and TRBJ2-3; D remains ambiguous. Germline CDR1 and CDR2: SGHTA and FQGNSA. The CDR3 is 14 amino acids. V was cut by 5 bases and J by 2 bases, with 11 bases left in between. The CDR3 coding sequence is TGTGCCAGCAGCCCCCAGGCGTACACAGATACGCAGTATTTT. This encodes CASSPQAYTDTQYF.

This clonotype was counted many times. V is TRBV12-3 or TRBV12-4 and J is TRBJ2-7; D gene uncertain. V dropped 6 bases and J dropped 0 bases, with 9 bases sitting between them. The CDR3 extends over 13 amino acids. The CDR3 sequence: CASSFSSSYEQYF. The CDR3 nucleotides are TGTGCCAGCAGCTTCTCTAGCTCCTACGAGCAGTACTTC.

At least ten counts were recorded for this clonotype. J is TRBJ1-2 and V is TRBV7-2, with 7 positions matching TRBD1. This CDR3 has 13 residues. The junction had 5 bases not matched to a gene; V was cut back by 6 bases and J by 4 bases. The V gene's germline CDR1 is SGHTA and CDR2 FQGNSA. CDR3 region: CASSMTGFYGYTF. DNA for the CDR3: TGTGCCAGCAGTATGACAGGGTTCTATGGCTACACCTTC.

The gene calls are TRBV28 and TRBJ2-2, with D possibly being TRBD1 or TRBD2 (5 bases each). CDR1 and CDR2 from the germline V gene are MDHEN and SYDVKM. Trimming shortened V by 8 bases and J by 3 bases, and 13 bases separated the two germline ends. The CDR3 consists of 14 residues. The CDR3 coding sequence is TGTGCCAGCCCAGCGAGGGGAGACACCGGGGAGCTGTTTTTT. It is translated as CASPARGDTGELFF.

Ten or more counts support this clonotype. The gene calls are TRBV29-1 and TRBJ2-2; D gene uncertain. V gave up 4 bases and J gave up 1 base, with 4 bases separating them. Per germline, CDR1 SQVTM and CDR2 ANQGSEA. This CDR3 contains 12 residues. This chain's CDR3 is CSVAGNTGELFF. The CDR3 region has the DNA TGCAGCGTTGCGGGGAACACCGGGGAGCTGTTTTTT.

This clonotype appeared a few times. The CDR3 DNA reads TGTGCCAGCAGTTACGGGACAGGGTACTCCTACGAGCAGTACTTC. Its protein product is CASSYGTGYSYEQYF. The chain uses TRBV6-5 and TRBJ2-7, with 9 nucleotides matching TRBD1. Germline CDR1 reads MNHEY; CDR2 reads SVGAGI. V shed 2 bases and J 0 bases; nucleotides not matched to a gene: 2. The CDR3 has 15 amino acids.

The chain recombines TRBV12-3 or TRBV12-4 with TRBJ1-3; no firm D call. The CDR3 length is 15 residues. V lost 5 bases and J 0 bases, leaving 11 bases between the germline ends. CDR3 in amino acids: CASSSDGPSGNTIYF. CDR3 sequence (DNA): TGTGCCAGCAGTAGCGACGGTCCCTCTGGAAACACCATATATTTT.

This clonotype was observed once. The rearrangement uses TRBV25-1 and TRBJ2-6; TRBD1 might be the D (5 bases). V gave up 3 bases and J gave up 2 bases, with 8 bases separating them. CDR1 MGHDK and CDR2 SYGVNS come from the germline V gene. CDR3 length: 15 residues. The CDR3: CASSEGQTGANVLTF. CDR3 in DNA: TGTGCCAGCAGTGAGGGGCAGACTGGGGCCAACGTCCTGACTTTC.

The V gene is TRBV6-1, the J gene TRBJ2-3; TRBD2 agrees at 10 bases. Trimming at V came to 6 bases and at J to 0 bases, leaving 3 bases not matched to a gene. Germline V gene lookup returns CDR1 MNHNS and CDR2 SASEGT. The length of the CDR3 is 15 residues. For the CDR3, the DNA is TGTGCCAGCAGAGGACTAGCGGAAAGCACAGATACGCAGTATTTT. Translation gives CASRGLAESTDTQYF.

This rearrangement joins TRBV10-3 to TRBJ2-7, with 10 bases that match TRBD1. The CDR3 extends over 12 amino acids. V lost 5 bases and J lost 7; bases outside the gene matches: 2. Germline CDR1 reads ENHRY; CDR2 reads SYGVKD. The CDR3: CAISSDRGEQYF. Written as DNA, the CDR3 is TGTGCCATCAGTTCGGACAGGGGGGAGCAGTACTTC.

Many counts were recorded for this clonotype. The chain carries TRBV28 and TRBJ2-6; 8 nucleotides align to TRBD1. CDR3 length equals 15 residues. Trimming cost V 4 bases and J 2 bases; bases outside gene matches: 1. From germline, CDR1 is MDHEN and CDR2 SYDVKM. The CDR3 DNA reads TGTGCCAGCAGTTGGACAGGGACTGGGGCCAACGTCCTGACTTTC. Translated: CASSWTGTGANVLTF.

This clonotype showed up just a few times. V gene TRBV5-1 combines with J gene TRBJ1-4; D is unclear. The CDR3 covers 15 residues. CDR1 and CDR2 (germline): SGHRS, YFSETQ. V dropped 0 bases and J dropped 8 bases, with 14 bases sitting between them. CDR3 protein: CASSLGTEVREKLFF. The CDR3 DNA follows: TGCGCCAGCAGCTTGGGTACTGAGGTTCGGGAAAAACTGTTTTTT.

The chain uses TRBV28 and TRBJ2-7; D is uncertain. V was pared by 6 bases and J by 4 bases, with 10 bases between. CDR1 and CDR2 (germline): MDHEN, SYDVKM. This CDR3 contains 12 residues. The CDR3 is CASRVLSYEQYF. The CDR3, as DNA: TGTGCCAGCAGGGTGTTATCGTACGAGCAGTACTTC. Full variable domain (remainder filled in from reference TRBV28 and TRBJ2-7): DVKVTQSSRYLVKRTGEKVFLECVQDMDHENMFWYRQDPGLGLRLIYFSYDVKMKEKGDIPEGYSVSREKKERFSLILESASTNQTSMYLCASRVLSYEQYFGPGTRLTVT.

The chain links TRBV20-1 to TRBJ2-2, with 9 bases identical to TRBD2. V lost 6 bases, J lost 4 bases, and 6 bases stayed unmatched. CDR1 is DFQATT and CDR2 is SNEGSKA in the germline V gene (reference sequence). This CDR3 comprises 14 residues. In DNA form, the CDR3 reads TGCAGTGCCATAGCGGGAGTAAGCACCGGGGAGCTGTTTTTT. This gives the protein CSAIAGVSTGELFF.

This chain links TRBV25-1 with TRBJ2-7, with TRBD1 as a possible D gene (5 bases). Germline loops: CDR1 MGHDK, CDR2 SYGVNS. The CDR3 contains 14 residues. V was trimmed by 3 bases and J by 2 bases, leaving 11 bases between them. The CDR3 reads CASSDEGVPYEQYF. The CDR3 region has the DNA TGTGCCAGCAGTGATGAAGGGGTCCCCTACGAGCAGTACTTC.